Listed below are T cell receptor beta chains from one sample, sequenced in a study of T cells expressing NK-cell markers. After re-calling the 5' RACE reads, TCRdb lists one entry per CDR3 protein, DNA absent. This table holds 550,000 or so distinct CDR3 sequences. What was sequenced was blood T cells: a sorted CD56 or NKG2C T cell subset, CD4+ or CD8+ T cells, or bulk PBMC T cells (not recorded which). The receptors come from a young man in good health. CDR3s include the opening cysteine and the closing phenylalanine or tryptophan. Fields, in order: V gene, J gene, CDR3 protein.

V: TRBV29-1; J: TRBJ2-7; CDR3: CSVGATSGLGGNEQYF
V: TRBV6-2/TRBV6-3; J: TRBJ2-3; CDR3: CASSQNLLAGVVDTQYF
V: TRBV20-1; J: TRBJ2-1; CDR3: CSARGLTSSSNEQFF
V: TRBV6-5; J: TRBJ2-2; CDR3: CASSYESSGSFGELFF
V: TRBV9; J: TRBJ2-5; CDR3: CASSVTHSQETQYF
V: TRBV29-1; J: TRBJ2-7; CDR3: CSVTKPGQGGREQYF
V: TRBV5-1; J: TRBJ2-5; CDR3: CASSPVGDGQETQYF
V: TRBV7-2; J: TRBJ2-5; CDR3: CASSSLAGWGGTQYF
V: TRBV7-7; J: TRBJ2-1; CDR3: CASSLLFNNEQFF
V: TRBV3-1; J: TRBJ2-1; CDR3: CASSHKRGSYNEQFF
V: TRBV4-3; J: TRBJ2-2; CDR3: CASSQDPGSGELFF
V: TRBV5-6; J: TRBJ1-5; CDR3: CASSGRTEPNQPQHF
V: TRBV12-3/TRBV12-4; J: TRBJ2-1; CDR3: CASRFSSGGGAEQFF
V: TRBV7-2; J: TRBJ2-7; CDR3: CASSSTRVGGYEQYF
V: TRBV6-1; J: TRBJ2-2; CDR3: CASSPLGGRGGTGELFF
V: TRBV5-6; J: TRBJ2-1; CDR3: CASSSSGGGWNEQFF
V: TRBV18; J: TRBJ1-2; CDR3: CASSPLDEHYGYTF
V: TRBV5-1; J: TRBJ2-1; CDR3: CASSPPLNNEQFF
V: TRBV18; J: TRBJ2-7; CDR3: CASSPAASSYEQYF
V: TRBV7-9; J: TRBJ2-7; CDR3: CAGQGASYEQYF
V: TRBV7-9; J: TRBJ1-2; CDR3: CASSRTRDSKYGYTF
V: TRBV6-5; J: TRBJ1-1; CDR3: CASSYSFGVNTEAFF